Detailed here is one T cell receptor (beta chain). This sample was included in a study of blood T cell repertoires in COVID-19. Profiling relied on immunoSEQ multiplex PCR, and the TCRdb table lists in-frame clones only, not all of them. Of roughly 350,000 clones detected, roughly 90% appear once; the ten largest clones hold about 7.3%. This CDR3 region has 17 residues. Trimming removed 5 bases from V and 4 bases from J; junction bases left unmatched: 13. Germline CDR1 and CDR2: MNHEY and SMNVEV (reference sequence). The Seattle site enrolled patients during active infection and followed them longitudinally.

The receptor comes from a woman between 65 and 79 years old with COVID-19, enrolled during active disease. V usage is TRBV27 and J usage is TRBJ2-2; 7 nucleotides line up with TRBD1. The sequenced material came from peripheral blood. The CDR3 reads CASSPRQGVRGTGELFF. CDR3 nucleotides: TGTGCCAGCAGTCCGCGACAGGGAGTACGAGGCACCGGGGAGCTGTTTTTT.